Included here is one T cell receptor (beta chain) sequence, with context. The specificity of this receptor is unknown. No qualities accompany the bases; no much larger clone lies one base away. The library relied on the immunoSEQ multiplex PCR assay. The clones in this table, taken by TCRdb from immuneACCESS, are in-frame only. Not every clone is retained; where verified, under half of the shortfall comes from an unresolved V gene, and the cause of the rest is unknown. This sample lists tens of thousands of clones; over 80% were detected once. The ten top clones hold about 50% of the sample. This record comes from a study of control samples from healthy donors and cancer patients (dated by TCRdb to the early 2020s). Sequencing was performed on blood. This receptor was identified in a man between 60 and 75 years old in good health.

The CDR3 protein is CAWSVRTGRLDYGYTF. In nucleotides, the sequence is TGTGCCTGGAGTGTACGGACAGGGAGGTTAGACTATGGCTACACCTTC. The sequence joins TRBV30 to TRBJ1-2; 8 bases in the middle match TRBD1. The CDR1 and CDR2 encoded by the germline V gene (reference sequence) are GTSNPN and SVGIG. Relative to germline, V is missing 0 bases and J is missing 3 bases, with 9 bases of the junction outside any gene match. Its CDR3 holds 16 amino acids, cysteine through phenylalanine. Here the CDR3 DNA is all that survives: 48 bases in frame from base 1.